Described below is a single T cell receptor beta chain sequence and its context. As yet, its antigen is unknown. The CDR3 is 13 amino acids. Per the germline V gene, CDR1 is MNHNY and CDR2 is SVGAGI (reference sequence). The V gene lost 6 bases and the J gene lost 2 bases, with 10 bases spanning the gap. Adult donors, all healthy and HIV-negative, had no recent acute infections or vaccinations. The data derive from a study of shared clonotypes between healthy human individuals. Points from the study as a whole: Sharing across four donors was highest in naive CD4 (around 5%) and lowest in memory CD8 (roughly 0.4%).

An approximately 220 ng quantity of DNA, tens of thousands of T cell genomes, went into the sorted-subset replicate PCRs. Here immunoSEQ multiplex PCR was the method, and the copy in TCRdb shows in-frame clones only, minus some. The sample yields over a million clones, 95% to 97% seen once. Sequencing input: naive CD4+ T cells sorted from blood. The subset here: CD45RA+ positively selected. This sequence originates from a man aged 25 to 40 in good health. The chain combines TRBV6-6 with TRBJ2-5, with a tentative D call TRBD1 (6 bases). The chain's CDR3 is CASRYRVQETQYF. The CDR3 bases are TGTGCCAGCAGATACAGGGTACAAGAGACCCAGTACTTC.